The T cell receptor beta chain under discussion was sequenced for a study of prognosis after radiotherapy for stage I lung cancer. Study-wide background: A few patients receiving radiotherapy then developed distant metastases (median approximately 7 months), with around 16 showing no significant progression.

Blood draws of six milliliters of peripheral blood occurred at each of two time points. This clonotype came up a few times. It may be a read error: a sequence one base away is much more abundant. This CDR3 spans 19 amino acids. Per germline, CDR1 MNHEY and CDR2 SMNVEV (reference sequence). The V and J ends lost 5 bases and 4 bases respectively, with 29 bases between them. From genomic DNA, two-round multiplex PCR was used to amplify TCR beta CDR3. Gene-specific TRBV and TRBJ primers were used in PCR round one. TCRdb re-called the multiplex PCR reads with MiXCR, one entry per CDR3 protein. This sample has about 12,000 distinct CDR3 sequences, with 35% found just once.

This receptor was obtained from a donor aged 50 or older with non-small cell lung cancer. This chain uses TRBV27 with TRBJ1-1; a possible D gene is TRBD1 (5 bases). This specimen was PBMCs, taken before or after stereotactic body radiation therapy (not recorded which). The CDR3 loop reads CASSPRDLKRGRLSTEAFF. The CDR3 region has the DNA TGTGCCAGCAGTCCTCGGGACCTCAAGAGGGGTAGGTTGAGCACTGAAGCTTTCTTT.